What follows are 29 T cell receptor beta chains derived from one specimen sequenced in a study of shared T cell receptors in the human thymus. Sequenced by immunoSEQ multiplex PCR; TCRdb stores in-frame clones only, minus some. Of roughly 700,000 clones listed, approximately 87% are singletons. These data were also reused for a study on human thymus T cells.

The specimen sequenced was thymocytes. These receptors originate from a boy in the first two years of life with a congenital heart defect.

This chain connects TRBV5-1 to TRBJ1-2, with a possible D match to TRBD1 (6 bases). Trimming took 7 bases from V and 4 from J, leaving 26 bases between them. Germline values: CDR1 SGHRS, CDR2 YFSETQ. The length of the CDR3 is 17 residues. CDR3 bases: TGCGCCAGCTCAGTGAGGGTACAGGGCGACTTGGGCTATGGCTACACCTTC. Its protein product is CASSVRVQGDLGYGYTF. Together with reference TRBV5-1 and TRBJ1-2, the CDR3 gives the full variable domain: KAGVTQTPRYLIKTRGQQVTLSCSPISGHRSVSWYQQTPGQGLQFLFEYFSETQRNKGNFPGRFSGRQFSNSRSEMNVSTLELGDSALYLCASSVRVQGDLGYGYTFGSGTRLTVV.

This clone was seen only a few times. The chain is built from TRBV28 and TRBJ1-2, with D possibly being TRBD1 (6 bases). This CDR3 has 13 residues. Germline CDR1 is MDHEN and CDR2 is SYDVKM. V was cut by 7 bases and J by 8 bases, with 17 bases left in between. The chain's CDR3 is CASNWGQGHGYTF. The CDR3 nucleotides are TGTGCCAGCAATTGGGGTCAGGGGCACGGCTACACCTTC.

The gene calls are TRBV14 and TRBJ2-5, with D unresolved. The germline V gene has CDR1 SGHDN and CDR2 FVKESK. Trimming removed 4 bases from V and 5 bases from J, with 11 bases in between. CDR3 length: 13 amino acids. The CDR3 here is CASSLAIQETQYF. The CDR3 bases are TGTGCCAGCAGCCTGGCAATACAGGAGACCCAGTACTTC. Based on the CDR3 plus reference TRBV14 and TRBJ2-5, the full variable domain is EAGVTQFPSHSVIEKGQTVTLRCDPISGHDNLYWYRRVMGKEIKFLLHFVKESKQDESGMPNNRFLAERTGGTYSTLKVQPAELEDSGVYFCASSLAIQETQYFGPGTRLLVL.

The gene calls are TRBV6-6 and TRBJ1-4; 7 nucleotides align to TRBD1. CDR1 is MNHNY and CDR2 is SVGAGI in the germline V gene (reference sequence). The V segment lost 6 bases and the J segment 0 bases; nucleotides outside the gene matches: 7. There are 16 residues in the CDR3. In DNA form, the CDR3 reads TGTGCCAGCAGACGGAAGGGGGCTGCAACTAATGAAAAACTGTTTTTT. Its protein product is CASRRKGAATNEKLFF.

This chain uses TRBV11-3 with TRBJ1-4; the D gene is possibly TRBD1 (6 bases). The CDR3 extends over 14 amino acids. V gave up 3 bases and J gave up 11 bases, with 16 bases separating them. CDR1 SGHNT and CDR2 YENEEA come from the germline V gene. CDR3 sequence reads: CASSLGTGSGKLFF. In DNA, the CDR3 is TGTGCCAGCAGCTTGGGTACAGGGTCTGGGAAACTGTTTTTT.

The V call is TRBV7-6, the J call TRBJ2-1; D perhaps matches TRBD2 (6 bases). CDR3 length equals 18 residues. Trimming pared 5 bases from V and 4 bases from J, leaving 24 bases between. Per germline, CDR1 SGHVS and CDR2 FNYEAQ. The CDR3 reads CASSRLSPSGTPYNEQFF. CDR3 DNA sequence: TGTGCCAGCAGCCGCTTAAGCCCCTCCGGGACTCCGTACAATGAGCAGTTCTTC.

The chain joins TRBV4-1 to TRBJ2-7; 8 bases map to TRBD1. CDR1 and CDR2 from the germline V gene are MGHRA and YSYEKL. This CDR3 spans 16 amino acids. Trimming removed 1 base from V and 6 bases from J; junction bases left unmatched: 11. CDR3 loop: CASSQARGQVRGEQYF. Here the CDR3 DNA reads TGCGCCAGCAGCCAAGCGCGGGGACAGGTCCGTGGCGAGCAGTACTTC.

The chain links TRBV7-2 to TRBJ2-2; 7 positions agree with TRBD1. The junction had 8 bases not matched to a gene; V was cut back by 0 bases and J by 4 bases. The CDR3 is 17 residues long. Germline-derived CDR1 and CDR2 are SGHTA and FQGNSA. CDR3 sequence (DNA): TGTGCCAGCAGCTTAGCAGGGGGCGTCTGGGGCACCGGGGAGCTGTTTTTT. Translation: CASSLAGGVWGTGELFF.

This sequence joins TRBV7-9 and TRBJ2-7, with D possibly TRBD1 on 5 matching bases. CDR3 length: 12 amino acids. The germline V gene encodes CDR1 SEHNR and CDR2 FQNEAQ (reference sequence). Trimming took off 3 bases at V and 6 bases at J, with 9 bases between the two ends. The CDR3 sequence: CASSFTGAEQYF. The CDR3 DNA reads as TGTGCCAGCAGCTTCACTGGGGCCGAGCAGTACTTC.

CDR3 coding DNA: TGTGCCAGCAGCCAATGGGGGGTCCTCGAGCAGTACTTC. Protein sequence: CASSQWGVLEQYF. The chain is built from TRBV11-3 and TRBJ2-7, with a weak D call TRBD2 (6 bases). V lost 5 bases, J lost 6 bases, and 14 bases lay in between. Germline V lookup: CDR1 SGHNT, CDR2 YENEEA. There are 13 residues in the CDR3. Using reference TRBV11-3 and TRBJ2-7 for the parts outside the CDR3, the full variable domain is EAGVVQSPRYKIIEKKQPVAFWCNPISGHNTLYWYLQNLGQGPELLIRYENEEAVDDSQLPKDRFSAERLKGVDSTLKIQPAELGDSAVYLCASSQWGVLEQYFGPGTRLTVT.

CDR3 DNA sequence: TGTGCCAGCAGCGGACTAGCGGGTAAGAGCCGCTACGAGCAGTACTTC. Translating it yields CASSGLAGKSRYEQYF. The chain employs TRBV2 and TRBJ2-7; 11 bases are a match to TRBD2. Trimming took 6 bases from V and 3 from J; bases not matched to a gene: 10. Germline V gene sequence: CDR1 SNHLY, CDR2 FYNNEI. The CDR3 runs 16 residues.

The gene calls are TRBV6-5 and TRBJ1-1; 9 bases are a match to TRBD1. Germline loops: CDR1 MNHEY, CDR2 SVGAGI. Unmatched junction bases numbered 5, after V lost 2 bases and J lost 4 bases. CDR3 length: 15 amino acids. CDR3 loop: CASSYTGQGCTEAFF. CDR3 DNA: TGTGCCAGCAGTTACACGGGACAGGGTTGCACTGAAGCTTTCTTT.

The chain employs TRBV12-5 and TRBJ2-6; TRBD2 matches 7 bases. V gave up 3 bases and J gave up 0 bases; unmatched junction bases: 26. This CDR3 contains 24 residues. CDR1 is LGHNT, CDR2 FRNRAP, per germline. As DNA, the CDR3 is TGTGCTAGTGGTTTAGGGGACGCCCCCTTAAGAGCGGGACTATTAAACTCTGGGGCCAACGTCCTGACTTTC. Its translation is CASGLGDAPLRAGLLNSGANVLTF. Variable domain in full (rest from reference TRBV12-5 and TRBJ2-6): DARVTQTPRHKVTEMGQEVTMRCQPILGHNTVFWYRQTMMQGLELLAYFRNRAPLDDSGMPKDRFSAEMPDATLATLKIQPSEPRDSAVYFCASGLGDAPLRAGLLNSGANVLTFGAGSRLTVL.

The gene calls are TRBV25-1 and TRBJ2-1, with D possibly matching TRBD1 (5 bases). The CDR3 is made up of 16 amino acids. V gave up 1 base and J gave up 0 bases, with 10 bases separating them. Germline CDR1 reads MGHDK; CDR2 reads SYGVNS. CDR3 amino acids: CASSESPDSSYNEQFF. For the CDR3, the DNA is TGTGCCAGCAGTGAATCCCCCGACAGCTCCTACAATGAGCAGTTCTTC.

CDR3 sequence reads: CSVDRPGRFPHLLGTQYF. In DNA form, the CDR3 reads TGCAGCGTTGATCGACCCGGGAGGTTCCCACACTTACTTGGTACGCAGTATTTT. The V and J genes are TRBV29-1 and TRBJ2-3, with 7 bases lining up with TRBD2. The CDR3 contains 18 residues. The V segment lost 3 bases and the J segment 8 bases; nucleotides outside the gene matches: 23. Germline loops: CDR1 SQVTM, CDR2 ANQGSEA.

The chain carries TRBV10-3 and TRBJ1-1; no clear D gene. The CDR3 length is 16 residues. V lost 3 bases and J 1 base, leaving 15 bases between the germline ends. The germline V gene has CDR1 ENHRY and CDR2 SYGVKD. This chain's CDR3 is CAISEGAGRKNTEAFF. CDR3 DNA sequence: TGTGCCATCAGTGAAGGAGCGGGTCGTAAGAACACTGAAGCTTTCTTT.

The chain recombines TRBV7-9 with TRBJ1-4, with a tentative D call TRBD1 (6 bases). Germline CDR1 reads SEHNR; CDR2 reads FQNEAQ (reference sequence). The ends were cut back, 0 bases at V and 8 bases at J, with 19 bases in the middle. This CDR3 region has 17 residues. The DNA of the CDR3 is TGTGCCAGCAGCTTAGCACCGAGAGGGGGTTCGGGGGAAAAACTGTTTTTT. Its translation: CASSLAPRGGSGEKLFF. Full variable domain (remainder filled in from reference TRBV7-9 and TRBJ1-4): DTGVSQNPRHKITKRGQNVTFRCDPISEHNRLYWYRQTLGQGPEFLTYFQNEAQLEKSRLLSDRFSAERPKGSFSTLEIQRTEQGDSAMYLCASSLAPRGGSGEKLFFGSGTQLSVL.

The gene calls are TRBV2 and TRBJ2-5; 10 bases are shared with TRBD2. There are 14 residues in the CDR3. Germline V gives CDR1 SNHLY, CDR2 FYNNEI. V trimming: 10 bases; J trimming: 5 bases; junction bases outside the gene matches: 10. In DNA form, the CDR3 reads TGTGCCACCCGAGCGGGAGGGCCGGGGGAGACCCAGTACTTC. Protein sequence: CATRAGGPGETQYF.

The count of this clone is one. CDR3 in amino acids: CASTDLAGGLFF. The DNA of the CDR3 is TGTGCCAGCACCGACCTCGCGGGAGGGCTGTTTTTT. The J gene is TRBJ2-2, the V gene TRBV5-4; the match to TRBD2 covers 8 bases. Germline V CDR1 and CDR2: SGHNT, YYREEE (reference sequence). The CDR3 length is 12 residues. The V gene end was trimmed by 6 bases and the J gene end by 13 bases; junction bases not matched to a gene: 8.

The CDR3 here is CASTTRYGREIRNYGEQFF. The CDR3 DNA follows: TGTGCCAGCACCACACGGTATGGGCGGGAGATTAGGAACTACGGTGAGCAGTTCTTC. The chain is built from TRBV7-2 and TRBJ2-1; 7 bases map to TRBD2. The CDR3 has 19 amino acids. The V segment lost 7 bases and the J segment 9 bases; nucleotides outside the gene matches: 27. Germline lookup yields CDR1 SGHTA and CDR2 FQGNSA. Complete variable domain (other parts from reference TRBV7-2 and TRBJ2-1): GAGVSQSPSNKVTEKGKDVELRCDPISGHTALYWYRQSLGQGLEFLIYFQGNSAPDKSGLPSDRFSAERTGGSVSTLTIQRTQQEDSAVYLCASTTRYGREIRNYGEQFFGPGTRLTVL.

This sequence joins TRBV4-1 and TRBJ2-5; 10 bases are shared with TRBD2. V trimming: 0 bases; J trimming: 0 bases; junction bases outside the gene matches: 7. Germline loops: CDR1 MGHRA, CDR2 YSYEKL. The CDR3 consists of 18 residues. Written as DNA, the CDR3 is TGCGCCAGCAGCCAAGATCACTTCCTAGCGGGAGACCAAGAGACCCAGTACTTC. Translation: CASSQDHFLAGDQETQYF.

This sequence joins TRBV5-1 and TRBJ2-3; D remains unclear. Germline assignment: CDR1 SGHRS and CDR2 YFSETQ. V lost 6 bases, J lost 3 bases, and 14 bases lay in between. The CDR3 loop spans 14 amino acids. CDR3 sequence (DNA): TGCGCCAGCAACCTTCTAGTTCGTACAGATACGCAGTATTTT. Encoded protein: CASNLLVRTDTQYF. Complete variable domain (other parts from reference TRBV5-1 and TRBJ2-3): KAGVTQTPRYLIKTRGQQVTLSCSPISGHRSVSWYQQTPGQGLQFLFEYFSETQRNKGNFPGRFSGRQFSNSRSEMNVSTLELGDSALYLCASNLLVRTDTQYFGPGTRLTVL.

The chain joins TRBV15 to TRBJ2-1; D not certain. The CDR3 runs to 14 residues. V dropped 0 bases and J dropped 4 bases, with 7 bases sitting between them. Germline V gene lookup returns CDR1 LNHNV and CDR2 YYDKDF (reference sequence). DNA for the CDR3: TGTGCCACCAGCAGAGAACTGACTTACAATGAGCAGTTCTTC. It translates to CATSRELTYNEQFF.

Here the CDR3 DNA reads TGTGCTAGTGGTTTCCGACAGGGTGGCGATGGCTACACCTTC. Protein sequence: CASGFRQGGDGYTF. The chain has TRBV12-5 and TRBJ1-2; TRBD1 agrees at 7 bases. V shed 3 bases, J shed 6 bases, and the junction held 7 bases outside the gene matches. The CDR3 loop spans 14 amino acids. The germline V gene has CDR1 LGHNT and CDR2 FRNRAP. The full variable domain, in which reference TRBV12-5 and TRBJ1-2 provide the parts outside the CDR3, is DARVTQTPRHKVTEMGQEVTMRCQPILGHNTVFWYRQTMMQGLELLAYFRNRAPLDDSGMPKDRFSAEMPDATLATLKIQPSEPRDSAVYFCASGFRQGGDGYTFGSGTRLTVV.

CDR3 loop: CSVEAQGAVAAFF. The CDR3 nucleotides read TGCAGCGTTGAGGCACAGGGGGCGGTTGCAGCTTTCTTT. The chain carries TRBV29-1 and TRBJ1-1, with TRBD1 matching over 9 bases. The germline V gene encodes CDR1 SQVTM and CDR2 ANQGSEA. The CDR3 has 13 amino acids. V lost 3 bases and J lost 10; bases outside the gene matches: 9. Full variable domain (missing parts from reference TRBV29-1 and TRBJ1-1): SAVISQKPSRDICQRGTSLTIQCQVDSQVTMMFWYRQQPGQSLTLIATANQGSEATYESGFVIDKFPISRPNLTFSTLTVSNMSPEDSSIYLCSVEAQGAVAAFFGQGTRLTVV.

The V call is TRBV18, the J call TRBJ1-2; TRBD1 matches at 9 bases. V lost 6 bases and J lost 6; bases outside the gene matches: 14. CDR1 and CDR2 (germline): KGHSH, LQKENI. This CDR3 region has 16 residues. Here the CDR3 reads CASSPGQGNARNGYTF. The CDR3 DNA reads TGTGCCAGCTCGCCGGGACAGGGAAACGCGCGGAATGGCTACACCTTC.

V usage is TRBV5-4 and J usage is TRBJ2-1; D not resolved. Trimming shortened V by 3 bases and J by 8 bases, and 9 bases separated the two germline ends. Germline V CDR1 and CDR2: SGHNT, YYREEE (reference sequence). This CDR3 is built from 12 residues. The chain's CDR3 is CASSSLRDEQFF. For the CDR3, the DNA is TGTGCCAGCAGCTCCTTAAGAGATGAGCAGTTCTTC.

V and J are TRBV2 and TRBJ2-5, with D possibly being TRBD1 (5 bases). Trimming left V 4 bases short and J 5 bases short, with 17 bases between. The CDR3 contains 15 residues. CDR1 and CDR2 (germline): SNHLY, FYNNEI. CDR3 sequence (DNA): TGTGCCAGCAGTGGGGGCCGTAGGGGTGGTGAGACCCAGTACTTC. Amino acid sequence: CASSGGRRGGETQYF.

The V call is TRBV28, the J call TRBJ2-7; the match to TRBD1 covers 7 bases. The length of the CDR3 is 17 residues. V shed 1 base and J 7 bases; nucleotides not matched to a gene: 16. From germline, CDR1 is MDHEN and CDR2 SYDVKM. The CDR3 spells CASSLFATGTATGEQYF. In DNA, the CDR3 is TGTGCCAGCAGTTTATTCGCGACCGGGACAGCGACGGGGGAGCAGTACTTC.